Shown below are 10 T cell receptor beta chains from a single sample sequenced in a study of chemoradiotherapy in HPV16-positive cancers (dated by TCRdb to the early 2020s). Library creation used the immunoSEQ multiplex PCR assay. What TCRdb holds here is the immuneACCESS table cut down to in-frame rearrangements. Part of the clones is not present; checked against another copy, under half of the missing clones reflect an unresolved V gene, and the others are unexplained. This sample holds tens of thousands of clones; about 87% were observed only once. The ten largest clonotypes hold more than 2% of the sample. The input for sequencing was blood, taken from a patient who underwent chemoradiotherapy. All receptors come from a human donor with HPV-associated anogenital cancer.

The chain is built from TRBV9 and TRBJ1-3; D uncertain. The length of the CDR3 is 14 residues. V was cut by 0 bases and J by 0 bases, with 4 bases left in between. Germline values: CDR1 SGDLS, CDR2 YYNGEE. The CDR3 reads CASSVESSGNTIYF. For the CDR3, the DNA is TGTGCCAGCAGCGTAGAAAGCTCTGGAAACACCATATATTTT.

The V and J genes are TRBV5-1 and TRBJ2-3; D gene ambiguous. The CDR3 sequence is 11 residues long. With 0 bases removed from V and 4 bases from J, the gap between germline ends came to 0 bases. Germline V lookup: CDR1 SGHRS, CDR2 YFSETQ. CDR3 sequence reads: CASSLADTQYF. The DNA for the CDR3 is TGCGCCAGCAGCTTGGCAGATACGCAGTATTTT.

The chain uses TRBV14 and TRBJ1-4; 12 bases fit TRBD1. The CDR3 is 15 residues long. Trimming cost V 4 bases and J 7 bases; bases outside gene matches: 4. Looked up from germline, CDR1 is SGHDN and CDR2 is FVKESK. The CDR3 here is CASSRAGQGAEKLFF. DNA of the CDR3: TGTGCCAGCAGCCGGGCGGGACAGGGGGCTGAAAAACTGTTTTTT.

The gene calls are TRBV9 and TRBJ2-1; no firm D call. Trimming removed 0 bases from V and 9 bases from J, with 7 bases in between. The CDR3 length is 12 residues. The germline V gene encodes CDR1 SGDLS and CDR2 YYNGEE. CDR3 nucleotide sequence: TGTGCCAGCAGCGTAGGGGCAAGTGAGCAGTTCTTC. It translates to CASSVGASEQFF.

The chain recombines TRBV2 with TRBJ1-2, with a tentative D call TRBD1 (6 bases). The length of the CDR3 is 15 residues. Germline V gene sequence: CDR1 SNHLY, CDR2 FYNNEI. V was cut by 3 bases and J by 4 bases, with 15 bases left in between. CDR3 sequence reads: CASSEGGGFTYGYTF. In nucleotides, the CDR3 is TGTGCCAGCAGTGAGGGAGGGGGATTTACCTATGGCTACACCTTC.

CDR3 residues: CASSLGLGLAGGTLINEQFF. The CDR3 DNA is TGTGCCAGCAGCTTAGGCCTGGGACTAGCGGGAGGGACATTAATCAATGAGCAGTTCTTC. The V call is TRBV7-8, the J call TRBJ2-1; 16 nucleotides align to TRBD2. Germline trimming cut 1 base from V and 6 bases from J; bases unmatched to any gene: 12. This CDR3 spans 20 amino acids. Germline V CDR1 and CDR2: SGHVS, FQNEAQ.

CDR3 bases: TGTGCCAGTAGTATAGGCACCGGGGAGCTGTTTTTT. Translation gives CASSIGTGELFF. The chain employs TRBV19 and TRBJ2-2, with D unclear. This CDR3 is 12 amino acids long. Looked up from germline, CDR1 is LNHDA and CDR2 is SQIVND (reference sequence). V was clipped by 1 base and J by 4 bases, with 1 base between them.

This chain connects TRBV6-9 to TRBJ2-1; no clear D gene. The V gene's germline CDR1 is MNHGY and CDR2 SVAAGI. The V end was cut by 6 bases, the J end by 7 bases, with 7 bases between. The CDR3 is 11 amino acids. CDR3 amino acids: CASRTWNEQFF. The CDR3 DNA reads TGTGCCAGCAGGACGTGGAATGAGCAGTTCTTC.

The genes are TRBV5-5 and TRBJ2-1; D unclear. This CDR3 contains 12 residues. Deletions cut 5 bases from V and 8 bases from J, with 11 bases between. Germline CDR1 SGHKS, CDR2 YYEKEE (reference sequence). The CDR3 loop is CASSLLGYEQFF. The CDR3 region has the DNA TGTGCCAGCAGTTTGTTGGGTTATGAGCAGTTCTTC.

The chain carries TRBV5-5 and TRBJ2-7; 8 nucleotides match TRBD1. This CDR3 is built from 14 residues. V was pared by 0 bases and J by 6 bases, with 5 bases of the junction left unmatched. The germline CDR1 and CDR2 sequences are SGHKS and YYEKEE (reference sequence). The CDR3 is CASSLVTGVGEQYF. CDR3 DNA sequence: TGTGCCAGCAGCTTGGTGACAGGGGTTGGCGAGCAGTACTTC.